This TCR beta chain was sequenced for a study of CXCR3-negative and CXCR3-positive naive CD8 T cells. Through 5' RACE with UMI labels, the TRB cDNA libraries were prepared. TCRdb reprocessed the 5' RACE reads and keeps a single row for each CDR3 protein, giving no DNA. Its clone listing holds just over 40,000 distinct CDR3 sequences. In the case of this clonotype: No antigen is known for it.

CDR1 and CDR2 (germline): SNHLY, FYNNEI. The CDR3 consists of 16 residues. Study-wide results and caveats: Much lower diversity was found in memory CD8+ cells, while both naive subsets had comparably high diversity.

Sequencing was carried out using naive CXCR3- CD8+ T cells from blood. Specified subset: CD45RO-CCR7+CD27+CD95- naive CD8+ T cells lacking CXCR3 (TNR3-). The sequence was obtained from a human donor in good health. Some clones in this sample may be carry-over from other donors' samples. The rearrangement joins TRBV2 to TRBJ1-2; there is no DNA to check the TCRdb D call of TRBD1. CDR3 region: CASNGRGRPRSYGYTF.